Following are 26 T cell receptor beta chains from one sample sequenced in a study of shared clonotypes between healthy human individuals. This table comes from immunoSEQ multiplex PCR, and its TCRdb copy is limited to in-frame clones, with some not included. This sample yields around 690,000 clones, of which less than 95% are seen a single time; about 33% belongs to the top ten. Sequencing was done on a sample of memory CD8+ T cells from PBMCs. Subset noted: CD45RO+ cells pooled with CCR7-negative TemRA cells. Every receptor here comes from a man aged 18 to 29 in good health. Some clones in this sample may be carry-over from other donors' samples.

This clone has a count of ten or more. The DNA for the CDR3 is TGTGCCAGCAGCTCCCGTGGACAGGGTCTCGGCGAGCAGTACTTC. Translation gives CASSSRGQGLGEQYF. This chain connects TRBV5-5 to TRBJ2-7; 8 bases are shared with TRBD1. Germline CDR1 is SGHKS and CDR2 is YYEKEE (reference sequence). This CDR3 has 15 amino acids. The ends lost 3 bases at V and 6 bases at J; junction bases unmatched: 11.

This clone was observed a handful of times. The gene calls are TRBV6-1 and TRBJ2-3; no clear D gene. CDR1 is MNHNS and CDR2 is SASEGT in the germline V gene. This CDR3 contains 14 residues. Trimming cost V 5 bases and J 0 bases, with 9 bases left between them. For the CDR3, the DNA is TGTGCCAGCAGTCAGCTAACTAGCACAGATACGCAGTATTTT. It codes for CASSQLTSTDTQYF.

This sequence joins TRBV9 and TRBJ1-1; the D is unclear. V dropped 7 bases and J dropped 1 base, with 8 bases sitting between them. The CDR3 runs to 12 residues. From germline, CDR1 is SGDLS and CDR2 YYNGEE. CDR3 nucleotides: TGTGCCAGCGGCCGGTGGAACACTGAAGCTTTCTTT. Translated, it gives CASGRWNTEAFF.

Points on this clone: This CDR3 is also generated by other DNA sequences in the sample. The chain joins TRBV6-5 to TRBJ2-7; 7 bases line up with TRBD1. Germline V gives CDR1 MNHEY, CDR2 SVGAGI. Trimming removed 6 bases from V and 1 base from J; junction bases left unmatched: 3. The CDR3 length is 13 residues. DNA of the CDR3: TGTGCCAGCAGCCCCAGGGGGTCCTACGAGCAGTACTTC. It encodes CASSPRGSYEQYF.

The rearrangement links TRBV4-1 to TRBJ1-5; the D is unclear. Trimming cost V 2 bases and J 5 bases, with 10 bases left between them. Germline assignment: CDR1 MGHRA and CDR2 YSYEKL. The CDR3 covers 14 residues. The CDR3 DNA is TGCGCCAGCAGCCAAATAGACACTTATCAGCCCCAGCATTTT. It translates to CASSQIDTYQPQHF.

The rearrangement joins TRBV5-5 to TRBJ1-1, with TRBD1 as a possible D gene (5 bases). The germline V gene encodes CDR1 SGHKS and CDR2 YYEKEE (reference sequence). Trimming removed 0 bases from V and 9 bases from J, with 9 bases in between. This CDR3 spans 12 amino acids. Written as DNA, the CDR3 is TGTGCCAGCAGCTTGGGTGCAGGGCAAGCTTTCTTT. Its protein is CASSLGAGQAFF.

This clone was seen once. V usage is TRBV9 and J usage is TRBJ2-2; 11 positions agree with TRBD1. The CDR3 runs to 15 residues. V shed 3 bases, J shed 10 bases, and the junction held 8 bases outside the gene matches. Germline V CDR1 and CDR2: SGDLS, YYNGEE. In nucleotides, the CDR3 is TGTGCCAGCAGCGGCCGGACAGGGGGCAGGGAGGAGCTGTTTTTT. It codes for CASSGRTGGREELFF.

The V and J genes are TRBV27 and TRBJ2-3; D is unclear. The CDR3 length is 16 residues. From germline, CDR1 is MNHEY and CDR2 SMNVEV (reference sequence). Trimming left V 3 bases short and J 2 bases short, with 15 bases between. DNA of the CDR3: TGTGCCAGCAGTTTCCTCCGGCCGCATAACACAGATACGCAGTATTTT. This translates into CASSFLRPHNTDTQYF.

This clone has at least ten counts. CDR3: CASSPMGQGRRTNEKLFF. CDR3 nucleotides: TGTGCCAGCAGCCCAATGGGGCAGGGGAGGAGAACTAATGAAAAACTGTTTTTT. The chain employs TRBV5-6 and TRBJ1-4, with D possibly TRBD1 on 6 matching bases. V dropped 4 bases and J dropped 1 base, with 20 bases sitting between them. The CDR3 runs 18 residues. The germline V gene encodes CDR1 SGHDT and CDR2 YYEEEE.

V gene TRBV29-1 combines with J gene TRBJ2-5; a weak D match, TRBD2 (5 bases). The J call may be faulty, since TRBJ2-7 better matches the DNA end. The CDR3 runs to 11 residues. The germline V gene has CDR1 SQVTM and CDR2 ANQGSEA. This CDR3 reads CSAAAFSEQYF. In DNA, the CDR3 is TGCAGCGCAGCGGCTTTCAGCGAGCAGTACTTC.

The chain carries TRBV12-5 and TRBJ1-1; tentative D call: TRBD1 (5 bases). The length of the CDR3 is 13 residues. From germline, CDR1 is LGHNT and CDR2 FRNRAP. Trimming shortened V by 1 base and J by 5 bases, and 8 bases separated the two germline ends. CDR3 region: CASGLGGGTEAFF. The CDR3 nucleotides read TGTGCTAGTGGTTTGGGGGGCGGAACTGAAGCTTTCTTT.

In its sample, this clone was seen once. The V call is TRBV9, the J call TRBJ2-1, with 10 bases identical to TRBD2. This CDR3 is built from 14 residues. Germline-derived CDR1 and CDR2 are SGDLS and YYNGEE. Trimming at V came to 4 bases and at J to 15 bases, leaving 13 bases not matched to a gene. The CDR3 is CASSSGLAAEAGFF. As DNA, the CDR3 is TGTGCCAGCAGCTCCGGACTAGCGGCCGAAGCGGGGTTCTTC.

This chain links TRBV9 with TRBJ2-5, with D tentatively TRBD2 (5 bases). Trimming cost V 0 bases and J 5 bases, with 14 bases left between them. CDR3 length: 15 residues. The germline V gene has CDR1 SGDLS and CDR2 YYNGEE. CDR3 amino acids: CASSVGEGFPETQYF. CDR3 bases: TGTGCCAGCAGCGTAGGAGAGGGTTTCCCGGAGACCCAGTACTTC.

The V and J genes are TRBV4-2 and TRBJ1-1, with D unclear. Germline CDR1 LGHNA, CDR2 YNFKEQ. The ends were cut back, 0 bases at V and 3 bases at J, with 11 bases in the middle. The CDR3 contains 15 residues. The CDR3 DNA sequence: TGTGCCAGCAGCCAAGATCTAGGTTTGGACACTGAAGCTTTCTTT. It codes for CASSQDLGLDTEAFF.

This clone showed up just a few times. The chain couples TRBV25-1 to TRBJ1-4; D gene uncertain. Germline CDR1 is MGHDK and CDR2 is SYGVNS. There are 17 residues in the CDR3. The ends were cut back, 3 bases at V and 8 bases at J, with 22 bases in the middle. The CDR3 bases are TGTGCCAGCAGTGAGCAGGAGTGGCGGCTCAACAGCGAAAAACTGTTTTTT. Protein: CASSEQEWRLNSEKLFF.

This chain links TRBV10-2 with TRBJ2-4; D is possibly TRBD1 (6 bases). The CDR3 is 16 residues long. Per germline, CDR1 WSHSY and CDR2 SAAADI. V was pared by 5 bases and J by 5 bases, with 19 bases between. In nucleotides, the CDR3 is TGCGCCAGCAGTATACAGGGAAGGGAAGAAGAAAACATTCAGTACTTC. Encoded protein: CASSIQGREEENIQYF.

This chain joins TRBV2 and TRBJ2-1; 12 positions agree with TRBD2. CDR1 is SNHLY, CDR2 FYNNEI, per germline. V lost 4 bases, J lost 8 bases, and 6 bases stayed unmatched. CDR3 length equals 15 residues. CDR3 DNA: TGTGCCAGCAGTGTTTACCTAGCGGGAGGGTATGAGCAGTTCTTC. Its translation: CASSVYLAGGYEQFF.

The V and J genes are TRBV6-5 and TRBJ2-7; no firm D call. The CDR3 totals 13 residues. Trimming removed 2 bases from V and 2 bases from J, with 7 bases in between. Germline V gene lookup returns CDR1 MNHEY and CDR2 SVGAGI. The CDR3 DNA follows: TGTGCCAGCAGTTACGCCAGAACCTACGAGCAGTACTTC. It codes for CASSYARTYEQYF.

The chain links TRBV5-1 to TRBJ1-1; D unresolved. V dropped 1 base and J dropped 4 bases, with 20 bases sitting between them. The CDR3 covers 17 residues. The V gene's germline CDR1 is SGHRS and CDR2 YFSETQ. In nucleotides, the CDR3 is TGCGCCAGCAGCTTGTGGATAGTGGGCCAGGAGGGCACTGAAGCTTTCTTT. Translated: CASSLWIVGQEGTEAFF.

The CDR3: CASSLPTAGNTIYF. CDR3 nucleotide sequence: TGTGCCAGCAGCTTACCAACAGCTGGAAACACCATATATTTT. The chain is built from TRBV11-2 and TRBJ1-3; D call uncertain. The CDR3 runs 14 residues. V shed 2 bases and J shed 2 bases, with 7 bases lying between them. CDR1 and CDR2 (germline): SGHAT, FQNNGV.

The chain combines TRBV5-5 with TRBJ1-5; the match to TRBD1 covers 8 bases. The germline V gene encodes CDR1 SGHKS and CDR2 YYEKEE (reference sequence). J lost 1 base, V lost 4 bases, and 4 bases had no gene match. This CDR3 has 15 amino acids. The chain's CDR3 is CASSRGQASNQPQHF. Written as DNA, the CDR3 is TGTGCCAGCAGCAGGGGACAGGCAAGCAATCAGCCCCAGCATTTT. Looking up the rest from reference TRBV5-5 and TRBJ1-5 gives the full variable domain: DAGVTQSPTHLIKTRGQQVTLRCSPISGHKSVSWYQQVLGQGPQFIFQYYEKEERGRGNFPDRFSARQFPNYSSELNVNALLLGDSALYLCASSRGQASNQPQHFGDGTRLSIL.

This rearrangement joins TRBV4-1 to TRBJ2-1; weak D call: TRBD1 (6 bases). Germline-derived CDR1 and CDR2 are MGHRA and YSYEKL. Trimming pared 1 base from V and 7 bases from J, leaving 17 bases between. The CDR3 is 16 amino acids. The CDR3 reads CASSQGASPRGNEQFF. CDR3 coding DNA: TGCGCCAGCAGCCAAGGGGCTAGCCCCAGGGGTAATGAGCAGTTCTTC.

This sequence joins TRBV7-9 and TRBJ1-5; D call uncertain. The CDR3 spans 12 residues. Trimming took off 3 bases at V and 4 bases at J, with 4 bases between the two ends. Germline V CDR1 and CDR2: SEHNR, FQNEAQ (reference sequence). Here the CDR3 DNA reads TGTGCCAGCAGCTTGTGGAATCAGCCCCAGCATTTT. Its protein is CASSLWNQPQHF.

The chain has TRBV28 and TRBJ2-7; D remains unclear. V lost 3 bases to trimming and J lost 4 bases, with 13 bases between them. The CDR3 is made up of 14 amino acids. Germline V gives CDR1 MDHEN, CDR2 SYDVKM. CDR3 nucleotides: TGTGCCAGCAGTTTGACCATAAACCTATACGAGCAGTACTTC. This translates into CASSLTINLYEQYF.

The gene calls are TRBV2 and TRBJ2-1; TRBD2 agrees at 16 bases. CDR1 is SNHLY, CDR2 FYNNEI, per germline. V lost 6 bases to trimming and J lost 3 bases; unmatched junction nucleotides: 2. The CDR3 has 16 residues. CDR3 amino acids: CASRGLAGGIYNEQFF. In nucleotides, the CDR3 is TGTGCCAGCAGGGGACTAGCGGGAGGGATCTACAATGAGCAGTTCTTC.

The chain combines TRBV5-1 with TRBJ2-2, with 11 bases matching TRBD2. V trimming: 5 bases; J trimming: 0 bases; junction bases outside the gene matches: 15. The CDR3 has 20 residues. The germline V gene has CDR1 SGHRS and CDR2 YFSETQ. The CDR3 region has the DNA TGCGCCAGCAGGAGTGAACCGGGACTAGCGGAGTCCGCGAACACCGGGGAGCTGTTTTTT. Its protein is CASRSEPGLAESANTGELFF.